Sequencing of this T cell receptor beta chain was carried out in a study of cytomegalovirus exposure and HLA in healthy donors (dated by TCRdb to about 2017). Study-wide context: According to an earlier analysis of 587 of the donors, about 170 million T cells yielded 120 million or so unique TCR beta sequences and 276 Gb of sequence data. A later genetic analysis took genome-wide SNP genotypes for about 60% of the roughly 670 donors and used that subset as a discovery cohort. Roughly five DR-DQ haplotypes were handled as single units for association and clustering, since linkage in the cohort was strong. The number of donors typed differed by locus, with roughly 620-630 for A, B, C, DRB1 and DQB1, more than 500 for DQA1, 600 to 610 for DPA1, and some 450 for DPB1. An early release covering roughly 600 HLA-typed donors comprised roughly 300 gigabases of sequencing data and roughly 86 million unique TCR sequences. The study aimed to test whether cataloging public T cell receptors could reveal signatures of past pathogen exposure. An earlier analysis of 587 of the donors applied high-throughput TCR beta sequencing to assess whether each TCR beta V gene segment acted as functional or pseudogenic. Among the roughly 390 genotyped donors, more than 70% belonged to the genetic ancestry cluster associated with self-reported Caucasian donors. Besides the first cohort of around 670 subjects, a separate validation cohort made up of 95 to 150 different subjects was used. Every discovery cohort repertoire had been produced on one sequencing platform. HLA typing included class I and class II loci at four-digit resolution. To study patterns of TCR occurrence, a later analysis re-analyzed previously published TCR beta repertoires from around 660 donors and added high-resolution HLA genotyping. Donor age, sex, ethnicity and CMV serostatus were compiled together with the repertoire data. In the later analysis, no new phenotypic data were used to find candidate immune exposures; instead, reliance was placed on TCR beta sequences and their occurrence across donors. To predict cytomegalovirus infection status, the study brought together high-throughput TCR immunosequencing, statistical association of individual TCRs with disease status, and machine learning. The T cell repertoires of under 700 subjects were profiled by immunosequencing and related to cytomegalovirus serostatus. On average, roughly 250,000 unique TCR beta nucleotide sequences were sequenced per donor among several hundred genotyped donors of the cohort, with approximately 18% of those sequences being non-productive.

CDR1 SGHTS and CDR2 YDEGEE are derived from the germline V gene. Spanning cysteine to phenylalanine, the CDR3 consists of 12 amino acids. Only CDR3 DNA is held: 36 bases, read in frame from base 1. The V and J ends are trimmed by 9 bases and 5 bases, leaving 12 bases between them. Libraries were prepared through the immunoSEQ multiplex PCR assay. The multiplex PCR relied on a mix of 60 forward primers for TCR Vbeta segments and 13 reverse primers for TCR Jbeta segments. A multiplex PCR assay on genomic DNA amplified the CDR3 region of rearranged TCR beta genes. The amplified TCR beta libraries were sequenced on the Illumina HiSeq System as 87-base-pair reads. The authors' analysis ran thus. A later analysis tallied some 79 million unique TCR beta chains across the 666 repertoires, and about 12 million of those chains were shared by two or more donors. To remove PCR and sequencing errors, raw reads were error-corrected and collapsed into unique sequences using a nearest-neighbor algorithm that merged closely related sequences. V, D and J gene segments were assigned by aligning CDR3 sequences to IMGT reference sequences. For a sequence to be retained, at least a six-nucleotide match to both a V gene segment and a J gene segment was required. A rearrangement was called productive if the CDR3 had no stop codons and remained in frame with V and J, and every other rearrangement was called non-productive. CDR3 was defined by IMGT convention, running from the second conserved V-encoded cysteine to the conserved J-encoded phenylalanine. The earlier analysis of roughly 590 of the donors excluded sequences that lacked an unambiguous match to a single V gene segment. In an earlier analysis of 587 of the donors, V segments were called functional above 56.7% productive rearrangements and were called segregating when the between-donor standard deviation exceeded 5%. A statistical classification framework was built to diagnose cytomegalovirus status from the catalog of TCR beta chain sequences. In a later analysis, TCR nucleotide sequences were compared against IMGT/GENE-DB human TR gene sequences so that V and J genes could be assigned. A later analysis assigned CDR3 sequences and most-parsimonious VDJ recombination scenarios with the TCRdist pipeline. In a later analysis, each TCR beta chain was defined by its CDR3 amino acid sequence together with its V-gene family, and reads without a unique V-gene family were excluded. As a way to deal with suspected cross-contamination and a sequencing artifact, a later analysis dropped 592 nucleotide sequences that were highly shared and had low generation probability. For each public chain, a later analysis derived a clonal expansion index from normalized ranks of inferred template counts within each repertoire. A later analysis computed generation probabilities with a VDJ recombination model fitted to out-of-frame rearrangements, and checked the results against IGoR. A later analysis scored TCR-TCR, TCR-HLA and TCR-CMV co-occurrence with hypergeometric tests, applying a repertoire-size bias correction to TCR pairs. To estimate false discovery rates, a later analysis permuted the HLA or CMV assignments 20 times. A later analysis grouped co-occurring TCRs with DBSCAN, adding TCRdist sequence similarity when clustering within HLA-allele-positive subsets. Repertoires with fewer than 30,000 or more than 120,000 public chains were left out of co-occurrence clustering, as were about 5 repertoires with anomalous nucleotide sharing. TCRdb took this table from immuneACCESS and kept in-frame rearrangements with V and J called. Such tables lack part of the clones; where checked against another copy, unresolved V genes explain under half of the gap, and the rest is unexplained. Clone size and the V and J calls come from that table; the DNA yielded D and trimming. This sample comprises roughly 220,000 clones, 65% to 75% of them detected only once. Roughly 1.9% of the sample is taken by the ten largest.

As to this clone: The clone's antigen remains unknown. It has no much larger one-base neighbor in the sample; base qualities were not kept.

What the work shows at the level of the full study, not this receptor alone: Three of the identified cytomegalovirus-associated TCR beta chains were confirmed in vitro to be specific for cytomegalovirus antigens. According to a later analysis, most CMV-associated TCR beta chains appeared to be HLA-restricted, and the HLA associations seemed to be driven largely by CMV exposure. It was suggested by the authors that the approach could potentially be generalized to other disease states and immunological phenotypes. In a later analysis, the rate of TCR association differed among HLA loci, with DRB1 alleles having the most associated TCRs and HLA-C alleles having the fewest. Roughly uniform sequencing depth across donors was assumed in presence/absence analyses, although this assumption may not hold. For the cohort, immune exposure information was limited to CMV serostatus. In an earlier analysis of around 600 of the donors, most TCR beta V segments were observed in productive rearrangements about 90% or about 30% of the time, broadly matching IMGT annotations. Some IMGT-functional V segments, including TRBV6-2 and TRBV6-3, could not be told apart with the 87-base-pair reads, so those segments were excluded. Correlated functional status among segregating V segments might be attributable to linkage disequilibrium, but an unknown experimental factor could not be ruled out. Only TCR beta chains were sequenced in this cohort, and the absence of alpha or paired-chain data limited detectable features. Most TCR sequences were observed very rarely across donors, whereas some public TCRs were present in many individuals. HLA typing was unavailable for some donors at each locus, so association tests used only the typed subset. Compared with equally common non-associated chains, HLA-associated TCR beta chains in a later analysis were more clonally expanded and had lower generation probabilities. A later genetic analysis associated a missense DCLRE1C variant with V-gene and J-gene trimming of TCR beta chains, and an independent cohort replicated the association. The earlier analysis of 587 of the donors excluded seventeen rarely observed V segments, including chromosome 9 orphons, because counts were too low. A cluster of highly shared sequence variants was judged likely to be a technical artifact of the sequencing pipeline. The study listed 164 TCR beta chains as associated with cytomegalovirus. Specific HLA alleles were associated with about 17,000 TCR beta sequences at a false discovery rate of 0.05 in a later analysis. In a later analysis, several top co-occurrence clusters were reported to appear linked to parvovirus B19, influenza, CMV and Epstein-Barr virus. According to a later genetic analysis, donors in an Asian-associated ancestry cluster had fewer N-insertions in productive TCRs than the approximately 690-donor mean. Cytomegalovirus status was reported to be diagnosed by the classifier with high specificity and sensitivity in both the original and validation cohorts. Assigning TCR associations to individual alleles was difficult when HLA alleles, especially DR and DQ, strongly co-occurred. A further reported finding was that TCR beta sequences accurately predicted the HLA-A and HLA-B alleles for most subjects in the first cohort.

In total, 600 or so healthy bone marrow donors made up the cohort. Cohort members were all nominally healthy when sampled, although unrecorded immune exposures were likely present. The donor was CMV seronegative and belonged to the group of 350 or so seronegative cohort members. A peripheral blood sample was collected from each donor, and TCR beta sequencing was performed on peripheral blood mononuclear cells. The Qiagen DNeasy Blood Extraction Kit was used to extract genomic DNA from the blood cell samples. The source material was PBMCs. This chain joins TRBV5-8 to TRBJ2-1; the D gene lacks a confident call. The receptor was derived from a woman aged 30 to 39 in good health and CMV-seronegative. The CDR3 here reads CATNLVDNEQFF. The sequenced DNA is TGTGCCACCAACCTGGTAGACAATGAGCAGTTCTTC.